This is a list of T cell receptor beta chains from one sample in a study of shared clonotypes between healthy human individuals. Method: immunoSEQ multiplex PCR; TCRdb's copy keeps in-frame clones and lacks some. The sample has roughly 590,000 clones; about 95% are singletons. Sequences were obtained from naive CD8+ T cells sorted from blood. The receptors originated from a woman younger than 45 in good health. Each CDR3 is given with its conserved first and last residue. D genes are given only for firm matches. Not all rows give a size; the values are once, few, many and, for expanded clones, a class.

cdr3_length j_call d_call v_call clone_size cdr3_aa cdr3_nt
14 TRBJ2-1 TRBD2 TRBV10-2 - CASSEGLATNEQFF TGCGCCAGCAGTGAGGGACTAGCGACGAATGAGCAGTTCTTC
16 TRBJ2-7 TRBD2 TRBV7-2 - CASSLGPPGRYYEQYF TGTGCCAGCAGCTTAGGCCCCCCCGGGAGGTACTACGAGCAGTACTTC
14 TRBJ2-1 TRBD2 TRBV27 - CASRGGRGYNEQFF TGTGCCAGCAGGGGCGGGAGGGGGTACAATGAGCAGTTCTTC
15 TRBJ2-2 - TRBV7-9 - CASSLVRVNTGELFF TGTGCCAGCAGCTTAGTGAGGGTAAACACCGGGGAGCTGTTTTTT
13 TRBJ2-5 - TRBV5-6 - CASSWGPEETQYF TGTGCCAGCAGCTGGGGTCCAGAGGAGACCCAGTACTTC
16 TRBJ2-3 - TRBV15 - CATSRGRAAHTDTQYF TGTGCCACCAGCAGGGGCCGGGCGGCCCACACAGATACGCAGTATTTT
14 TRBJ2-1 - TRBV28 - CASIGRSSYNEQFF TGTGCCAGCATAGGGCGTTCCTCCTACAATGAGCAGTTCTTC
15 TRBJ2-6 - TRBV2 - CASSEVGSGANVLTF TGTGCCAGCAGTGAAGTCGGATCTGGGGCCAACGTCCTGACTTTC
14 TRBJ1-1 TRBD1 TRBV7-2 - CASSLQGENTEAFF TGTGCCAGCAGCTTACAGGGGGAGAACACTGAAGCTTTCTTT
13 TRBJ1-1 - TRBV7-8 - CASSRGLNTEAFF TGTGCCAGCAGCAGGGGTCTAAACACTGAAGCTTTCTTT
15 TRBJ2-1 - TRBV6-6 - CASEQGPYFTDEQFF TGTGCCAGCGAACAGGGACCGTACTTCACGGATGAGCAGTTCTTC
15 TRBJ1-5 - TRBV30 - CAWNGWGDSNQPQHF TGTGCCTGGAATGGCTGGGGGGACTCCAATCAGCCCCAGCATTTT
14 TRBJ2-7 - TRBV19 - CASSFRVGPYEQYF TGTGCCAGTAGTTTCAGGGTTGGTCCCTACGAGCAGTACTTC
20 TRBJ2-2 TRBD2 TRBV4-2 - CASSQGGTSSPGWDTGELFF TGTGCCAGCAGCCAAGGTGGGACTAGCTCCCCAGGTTGGGACACCGGGGAGCTGTTTTTT
16 TRBJ2-7 TRBD2 TRBV6-6 - CASSYWASGILYEQYF TGTGCCAGCAGTTATTGGGCTAGCGGGATCCTCTACGAGCAGTACTTC
14 TRBJ1-5 TRBD1 TRBV2 - CASRPGQGIQPQHF TGTGCCAGCCGTCCTGGACAGGGGATCCAGCCCCAGCATTTT
16 TRBJ1-5 - TRBV27 once CASSFVGGAGNQPQHF TGTGCCAGCAGTTTTGTGGGGGGCGCAGGCAATCAGCCCCAGCATTTT
14 TRBJ2-7 TRBD1 TRBV6-1 - CASNPGQGANEQYF TGTGCCAGCAACCCGGGACAGGGGGCGAACGAGCAGTACTTC
11 TRBJ1-2 - TRBV6-1 - CASNGENGYTF TGTGCCAGCAACGGGGAGAACGGCTACACCTTC
16 TRBJ2-7 - TRBV4-1 - CASSYRDSGTTSEQYF TGCGCCAGCAGCTACAGGGACTCGGGAACTACTAGCGAGCAGTACTTC
16 TRBJ2-3 - TRBV4-1 - CASSQERIGTYDTQYF TGCGCCAGCAGCCAAGAGCGTATCGGGACCTATGATACGCAGTATTTT
14 TRBJ1-1 - TRBV9 - CASSVTDSNTEAFF TGTGCCAGCAGCGTTACAGACTCGAACACTGAAGCTTTCTTT
14 TRBJ2-2 TRBD2 TRBV2 - CASSIGLASGELFF TGTGCCAGCAGCATAGGACTAGCTAGTGGGGAGCTGTTTTTT
17 TRBJ1-5 - TRBV19 - CASSIFQSVYSNQPQHF TGTGCCAGTAGTATTTTTCAGTCGGTGTATAGCAATCAGCCCCAGCATTTT
15 TRBJ1-6 TRBD1 TRBV27 - CASSFSTGGNSPLHF TGTGCCAGCAGTTTCTCGACAGGGGGGAATTCACCCCTCCACTTT
15 TRBJ2-1 TRBD1 TRBV27 - CASSFTGTGIYEQFF TGTGCCAGCAGTTTCACAGGGACAGGGATCTATGAGCAGTTCTTC
16 TRBJ2-2 TRBD1 TRBV19 - CASHNRDRGNTGELFF TGTGCCAGTCATAACCGGGACAGGGGGAACACCGGGGAGCTGTTTTTT
15 TRBJ2-1 TRBD2 TRBV6-4 - CASSDSRLADNEQFF TGTGCCAGCAGTGACTCTCGGCTAGCGGACAATGAGCAGTTCTTC
14 TRBJ2-5 TRBD2 TRBV6-5 - CASSYNSGGSTQYF TGTGCCAGCAGTTACAATAGCGGGGGTAGTACCCAGTACTTC
12 TRBJ2-7 - TRBV30 - CASADGTYEQYF TGTGCCTCCGCGGACGGGACCTACGAGCAGTACTTC
16 TRBJ1-1 TRBD1 TRBV7-9 - CASSLGSTGKNTEAFF TGTGCCAGCAGCTTAGGATCGACAGGGAAGAACACTGAAGCTTTCTTT
13 TRBJ2-3 - TRBV7-9 - CASKVGGTDTQYF TGTGCCAGCAAGGTCGGTGGCACAGATACGCAGTATTTT
14 TRBJ2-1 TRBD2 TRBV2 - CASSALAGLDEQFF TGTGCCAGCAGCGCACTAGCGGGGTTGGATGAGCAGTTCTTC
14 TRBJ2-7 - TRBV5-4 - CASSLGVRAGEQYF TGTGCCAGCAGCTTGGGGGTCAGGGCGGGTGAGCAGTACTTC
12 TRBJ2-7 - TRBV2 - CASSEATSDEYF TGTGCCAGCAGTGAGGCCACGTCAGACGAGTACTTC
11 TRBJ2-1 - TRBV29-1 - CSVEDVGGQFF TGCAGCGTTGAAGATGTGGGAGGGCAGTTCTTC
15 TRBJ1-1 - TRBV14 - CASSPKGVMNTEAFF TGTGCCAGCAGCCCGAAAGGGGTCATGAACACTGAAGCTTTCTTT
16 TRBJ2-5 TRBD2 TRBV6-1 once CASSDPLGGDQETQYF TGTGCCAGCAGTGACCCCCTGGGGGGGGACCAAGAGACCCAGTACTTC
13 TRBJ2-1 - TRBV5-1 - CASSEDSPNEQFF TGCGCCAGCAGCGAGGACTCTCCCAATGAGCAGTTCTTC
16 TRBJ2-7 - TRBV7-6 - CASSPESQFDSYEQYF TGTGCCAGCAGTCCCGAGTCGCAGTTCGACTCCTACGAGCAGTACTTC
15 TRBJ2-7 - TRBV13 - CASSLMFDRPYEQYF TGTGCCAGCAGCTTGATGTTCGACAGACCCTACGAGCAGTACTTC
15 TRBJ2-7 TRBD1 TRBV4-1 - CASSPLGQGDYEQYF TGCGCCAGCAGCCCGCTAGGACAGGGGGACTACGAGCAGTACTTC
13 TRBJ1-5 TRBD1 TRBV28 - CASRQGAGQPQHF TGTGCCAGCAGACAGGGGGCAGGTCAGCCCCAGCATTTT
12 TRBJ2-7 - TRBV5-8 - CASSLAGSEQYF TGTGCCAGCAGCTTGGCTGGAAGCGAGCAGTACTTC
12 TRBJ2-7 - TRBV27 - CASSSPRAPQYF TGTGCCAGCAGTTCCCCCCGCGCGCCGCAGTACTTC
16 TRBJ2-1 TRBD1 TRBV27 - CASTPTGTGSYNEQFF TGTGCCAGCACCCCGACCGGGACAGGTTCCTACAATGAGCAGTTCTTC
13 TRBJ2-1 TRBD2 TRBV7-9 - CASSLRGLNEQFF TGTGCCAGCAGCTTAAGGGGACTAAATGAGCAGTTCTTC
16 TRBJ1-4 - TRBV27 - CASSSPWGAGNEKLFF TGTGCCAGCAGTTCCCCTTGGGGGGCCGGTAATGAAAAACTGTTTTTT